A selection of T cell receptor beta chains follows, all from one sample in a study of shared clonotypes between healthy human individuals. Profiling relied on immunoSEQ multiplex PCR, and the TCRdb table lists in-frame clones only, not all of them. Among millions of clones listed, about 95% were seen once. Sequenced: naive CD8+ T cells sorted from blood. The receptor source for this set is a young man in good health. Both conserved end residues are part of each CDR3. Each record gives: V gene, J gene, clone size, D gene, CDR3 DNA, CDR3 protein. The D gene is left open where the match is weak. Clone size is stated in some rows and not others, as once, few, many or a class when expanded.

TRBV9	TRBJ2-1	-	TRBD2	TGTGCCAGCAGCGTAGGGTTAAGCGGGAGGTCGAATGAGCAGTTCTTC	CASSVGLSGRSNEQFF
TRBV13	TRBJ2-1	-	TRBD2	TGTGCCAGCAGTCCGAGAAGCGGGGCCTACAATGAGCAGTTCTTC	CASSPRSGAYNEQFF
TRBV9	TRBJ2-1	-	TRBD2	TGTGCCAGCAGCGCGAGCGGGAGGTTCTACAATGAGCAGTTCTTC	CASSASGRFYNEQFF
TRBV5-6	TRBJ2-1	-	-	TGTGCCAGCAGCTTGGGATCCTACAATGAGCAGTTCTTC	CASSLGSYNEQFF
TRBV10-3	TRBJ1-1	-	-	TGTGCCATCAGTGAGTCTGAGGCAGTCGGATGGACTGAAGCTTTCTTT	CAISESEAVGWTEAFF
TRBV27	TRBJ1-6	once	TRBD1	TGTGCCAGCAGTTCCTCCCACAAAGACAGGGGTAACAATTCACCCCTCCACTTT	CASSSSHKDRGNNSPLHF
TRBV29-1	TRBJ2-3	-	-	TGCAGCGTTGGAGATACGCAGTATTTT	CSVGDTQYF
TRBV2	TRBJ2-3	few	TRBD1	TGTGCCAGCAGCGGGACAGGGACAGATACGCAGTATTTT	CASSGTGTDTQYF
TRBV7-4	TRBJ2-7	-	-	TGTGCCAGCAGCTCCGGTACGGAGTACTTC	CASSSGTEYF
TRBV2	TRBJ2-5	once	TRBD2	TGTGCCAGCAGCGCAGGGACTAGCCGACCCCAAGAGACCCAGTACTTC	CASSAGTSRPQETQYF
TRBV5-1	TRBJ2-7	-	TRBD2	TGCGCCAGCAGCCCACGACTAGCGCCGGGATCCGAGCAGTACTTC	CASSPRLAPGSEQYF
TRBV28	TRBJ2-7	-	TRBD2	TGTGCCAGCAGTTCCTTCCTGGGGACTACCCACGAGCAGTACTTC	CASSSFLGTTHEQYF
TRBV5-6	TRBJ2-5	-	-	TGTGCCAGCAGTTTCGAGTGGGAGACCCAGTACTTC	CASSFEWETQYF
TRBV29-1	TRBJ1-2	-	-	TGCAGCGTTGCCAAGGAGCTCTATGGCTACACCTTC	CSVAKELYGYTF
TRBV4-2	TRBJ2-7	-	TRBD1	TGTGCCAGCAGCCAGGGGACAGCCGAGTACGAGCAGTACTTC	CASSQGTAEYEQYF
TRBV4-1	TRBJ2-5	-	TRBD1	TGCGCCAGCAGCCAGGAACAGGGGACCTATCAAGAGACCCAGTACTTC	CASSQEQGTYQETQYF
TRBV2	TRBJ1-6	-	TRBD1	TGTGCCAGCAGTGATTCGACAGGGGGCAATTCACCCCTCCACTTT	CASSDSTGGNSPLHF
TRBV7-2	TRBJ2-7	-	TRBD2	TGTGCCAGCAGCTTTAGCGGGGGTTCCTACGAGCAGTACTTC	CASSFSGGSYEQYF